Shown below are 24 T cell receptor beta chains from a single sample sequenced in a study of T cells expressing NK-cell markers. TCRdb reprocessed the 5' RACE reads, with one entry per CDR3 protein and no DNA. The specimen's table records some 450,000 distinct CDR3 sequences. Sequencing was done on a sample of blood T cells: a sorted CD56 or NKG2C T cell subset, CD4+ or CD8+ T cells, or bulk PBMC T cells (not recorded which). The receptors derive from a woman between 18 and 69 years old in good health.

This chain joins TRBV4-3 and TRBJ2-2. The CDR3 is 13 amino acids. Germline V gives CDR1 LGHNA, CDR2 YSLEER. CDR3 sequence reads: CASSQLETGELFF.

The chain links TRBV4-1 to TRBJ2-1; the TCRdb D gene call, TRBD2, has no DNA to confirm it. CDR1 and CDR2 (germline): MGHRA, YSYEKL. The CDR3 spans 13 residues. CDR3 loop: CASSQGLGDEQFF.

V gene TRBV4-3 combines with J gene TRBJ1-1; the TRBD1 assignment by TCRdb is unverifiable without DNA. CDR3 length: 14 residues. The germline CDR1 and CDR2 sequences are LGHNA and YSLEER. The CDR3: CASSNSRGLSEAFF.

The V and J genes are TRBV5-6 and TRBJ1-1. This CDR3 comprises 12 residues. From germline, CDR1 is SGHDT and CDR2 YYEEEE. CDR3 in amino acids: CASSQNRRGAFF.

The chain recombines TRBV2 with TRBJ1-1. CDR1 SNHLY and CDR2 FYNNEI come from the germline V gene. The CDR3 extends over 15 amino acids. The CDR3 sequence: CASSEALGMNTEAFF. Full variable domain (missing parts from reference TRBV2 and TRBJ1-1): EPEVTQTPSHQVTQMGQEVILRCVPISNHLYFYWYRQILGQKVEFLVSFYNNEISEKSEIFDDQFSVERPDGSNFTLKIRSTKLEDSAMYFCASSEALGMNTEAFFGQGTRLTVV.

The rearrangement uses TRBV3-1 and TRBJ2-5; there is no DNA to check the TCRdb D call of TRBD2. CDR1 and CDR2 (germline): LGHDT, YNNKEL (reference sequence). CDR3 length equals 14 residues. This CDR3 is CASSQQTRWETQYF.

The chain carries TRBV7-3 and TRBJ2-1. Germline V gives CDR1 SGHTA, CDR2 FQGTGA. The CDR3 is 14 residues long. The CDR3 protein is CASSLRDYYNEQFF.

This chain links TRBV10-3 with TRBJ2-1; TCRdb gives TRBD2 as the D gene, but with no DNA this cannot be confirmed. Germline assignment: CDR1 ENHRY and CDR2 SYGVKD. The length of the CDR3 is 16 residues. CDR3 protein: CAISGTSGSSYNEQFF.

The V call is TRBV13, the J call TRBJ1-2; TCRdb proposes TRBD1, but this gene call is untestable without DNA. Germline CDR1 is PRHDT and CDR2 is FYEKMQ (reference sequence). The CDR3 is 15 amino acids. CDR3 loop: CASSFGPTGNYGYTF.

This rearrangement joins TRBV20-1 to TRBJ2-4; TCRdb lists TRBD2, though no DNA is available to test this call. CDR1 is DFQATT and CDR2 is SNEGSKA in the germline V gene (reference sequence). The CDR3 is made up of 16 amino acids. CDR3 in amino acids: CSARDPSGGAKNIQYF.

The chain is built from TRBV6-5 and TRBJ2-5; the D gene TCRdb calls, TRBD1, cannot be checked with no DNA. Per germline, CDR1 MNHEY and CDR2 SVGAGI. This CDR3 has 15 amino acids. CDR3 in amino acids: CASSYRRGTGETQYF.

The chain carries TRBV7-2 and TRBJ2-5; TCRdb returns TRBD2, unconfirmable since there is no DNA. The CDR3 runs 17 residues. Germline loops: CDR1 SGHTA, CDR2 FQGNSA. This CDR3 reads CASSFGVTSGPQETQYF.

The chain employs TRBV9 and TRBJ1-4; without DNA, the TCRdb call of TRBD1 cannot be checked. The length of the CDR3 is 15 residues. The germline V gene encodes CDR1 SGDLS and CDR2 YYNGEE. This chain's CDR3 is CASSVANRGAEKLFF. Based on the CDR3 plus reference TRBV9 and TRBJ1-4, the full variable domain is DSGVTQTPKHLITATGQRVTLRCSPRSGDLSVYWYQQSLDQGLQFLIQYYNGEERAKGNILERFSAQQFPDLHSELNLSSLELGDSALYFCASSVANRGAEKLFFGSGTQLSVL.

The V and J genes are TRBV20-1 and TRBJ2-3. Germline assignment: CDR1 DFQATT and CDR2 SNEGSKA (reference sequence). The CDR3 has 12 residues. Here the CDR3 reads CSARPLMDTQYF.

The chain employs TRBV7-9 and TRBJ1-2; TCRdb's D call of TRBD1 is untestable without DNA. CDR1 and CDR2 from the germline V gene are SEHNR and FQNEAQ (reference sequence). The CDR3 covers 15 residues. Here the CDR3 reads CASSEGQGVGYGYTF.

The V and J genes are TRBV7-2 and TRBJ1-1. The CDR3 has 15 residues. The germline V gene has CDR1 SGHTA and CDR2 FQGNSA. The CDR3 reads CASSLSGGVGTEAFF.

V is TRBV7-6 and J is TRBJ1-4; the TRBD1 assignment by TCRdb is unverifiable without DNA. Germline values: CDR1 SGHVS, CDR2 FNYEAQ. This CDR3 is built from 15 residues. The CDR3 sequence is CASSPEQGLGEKLFF.

The chain links TRBV20-1 to TRBJ1-5. The CDR3 has 12 residues. Per germline, CDR1 DFQATT and CDR2 SNEGSKA (reference sequence). CDR3 in amino acids: CSARASNQPQHF.

The gene calls are TRBV25-1 and TRBJ1-1. The CDR3 contains 11 residues. CDR1 is MGHDK, CDR2 SYGVNS, per germline. The CDR3 reads CASMVRTEAFF.

V and J are TRBV18 and TRBJ2-1; the TCRdb D gene call, TRBD2, has no DNA to confirm it. The CDR3 totals 16 residues. CDR1 is KGHSH, CDR2 LQKENI, per germline. CDR3 protein: CASSPTSGEGHFEQFF.

The chain joins TRBV4-3 to TRBJ2-3; TCRdb picks TRBD1, but there is no DNA to check that call. This CDR3 contains 16 residues. Germline V lookup: CDR1 LGHNA, CDR2 YSLEER. CDR3 loop: CASSQSFTGVPDTQYF.

This chain joins TRBV30 and TRBJ2-1; TCRdb returns TRBD2, unconfirmable since there is no DNA. The CDR3 extends over 13 amino acids. Per the germline V gene, CDR1 is GTSNPN and CDR2 is SVGIG (reference sequence). This CDR3 is CAWSTLAAGEQFF.

The V call is TRBV5-1, the J call TRBJ1-4; TCRdb names TRBD1, which stays unverified in the absence of DNA. Germline loops: CDR1 SGHRS, CDR2 YFSETQ. CDR3 size: 14 residues. This chain's CDR3 is CASSVQTGNEKLFF.

The chain uses TRBV18 and TRBJ2-1. The germline V gene has CDR1 KGHSH and CDR2 LQKENI. The CDR3 consists of 17 residues. The CDR3 protein is CASSPAAVTPYYNEQFF.